The 27 T cell receptor beta chains presented below share a single source sample, sequenced in a study of early T cells in non-severe SARS-CoV-2 infection. MiXCR was run by TCRdb on the 5' RACE reads, yielding one entry per CDR3 protein. The data show over 100,000 distinct CDR3 sequences, around 13% seen once. Sequencing was performed on whole blood. These receptors were taken from an adult who was a healthcare worker with PCR-confirmed SARS-CoV-2 infection or an uninfected control (not recorded which).

This clonotype was seen ten or more times. The chain couples TRBV30 to TRBJ2-5; a weak D match, TRBD1 (5 bases). The CDR3 is 11 amino acids. CDR1 is GTSNPN, CDR2 SVGIG, per germline (reference sequence). Deletions cut 0 bases from V and 11 bases from J, with 10 bases between. The CDR3 loop reads CAWSVQARQYF. The CDR3 nucleotides are TGTGCCTGGAGTGTACAGGCACGGCAGTACTTC. The full variable domain, in which reference TRBV30 and TRBJ2-5 provide the parts outside the CDR3, is SQTIHQWPATLVQPVGSPLSLECTVEGTSNPNLYWYRQAAGRGLQLLFYSVGIGQISSEVPQNLSASRPQDRQFILSSKKLLLSDSGFYLCAWSVQARQYFGPGTRLLVL.

This clonotype came up many times. The chain couples TRBV24-1 to TRBJ2-1, with TRBD2 as a possible D gene (6 bases). Trimming shortened V by 1 base and J by 8 bases, and 20 bases separated the two germline ends. CDR3 length equals 17 residues. Germline lookup yields CDR1 KGHDR and CDR2 SFDVKD. The DNA for the CDR3 is TGTGCCACCAGTGATTTCCCGGGAGCCGGGGAGATACATGAGCAGTTCTTC. Its protein is CATSDFPGAGEIHEQFF.

This clonotype was counted between two and nine times. This sequence joins TRBV12-3 or TRBV12-4 and TRBJ1-5; 8 bases are a match to TRBD1. The V and J ends lost 8 bases and 7 bases, in that order; junction bases with no gene match: 10. The CDR3 is 14 amino acids. CDR3 loop: CASARTGSNQPQHF. In nucleotides, the CDR3 is TGTGCCAGCGCACGGACAGGGTCCAACCAGCCCCAGCATTTT.

The chain uses TRBV2 and TRBJ2-5; D unresolved. The CDR3 sequence is 12 residues long. The V gene's germline CDR1 is SNHLY and CDR2 FYNNEI. V shed 6 bases and J shed 5 bases, with 10 bases lying between them. CDR3 nucleotide sequence: TGTGCCAGCAGAAGGGCCGGGGAGACCCAGTACTTC. This gives the protein CASRRAGETQYF.

This rearrangement joins TRBV20-1 to TRBJ2-1; 7 bases align to TRBD1. Trimming at V came to 5 bases and at J to 4 bases, leaving 5 bases not matched to a gene. In germline, CDR1 is DFQATT, CDR2 SNEGSKA (reference sequence). This CDR3 comprises 13 residues. The CDR3, as DNA: TGCAGTGCTGGGGACAGACTATACAATGAGCAGTTCTTC. Translation gives CSAGDRLYNEQFF.

In this sample, this clonotype turned up a few times. The chain couples TRBV28 to TRBJ1-2, with D hard to call. V lost 5 bases and J 9 bases, leaving 13 bases between the germline ends. The CDR3 is 12 amino acids. Germline V gene data show CDR1 as MDHEN and CDR2 as SYDVKM. In DNA form, the CDR3 reads TGTGCCAGCAGTCTCTCGACGGATCGCTACACCTTC. Translating it yields CASSLSTDRYTF.

This rearrangement joins TRBV21-1 to TRBJ2-3; the D call in the table, TRBD1, was not verified against the DNA. TRBV21-1 is a documented pseudogene. The CDR3 is made up of 16 amino acids. CDR3 DNA sequence: TGTGCCAGCAGCCTACGAAGTTGGACAGCCACAGATACGCAGTATTTT. It specifies CASSLRSWTATDTQYF.

This clonotype was seen many times. The chain combines TRBV28 with TRBJ1-4, with no clear D. CDR3 length: 14 residues. The germline CDR1 and CDR2 sequences are MDHEN and SYDVKM. With 1 base removed from V and 10 bases from J, the gap between germline ends came to 13 bases. The CDR3 nucleotides read TGTGCCAGCAGTTTATCCCTCCTTGGGCGAAAACTGTTTTTT. Protein: CASSLSLLGRKLFF.

The chain carries TRBV5-6 and TRBJ2-7, with unresolved D. The germline CDR1 and CDR2 sequences are SGHDT and YYEEEE. The CDR3 has 12 residues. V was trimmed by 3 bases and J by 4 bases, leaving 8 bases between them. This chain's CDR3 is CASSSIRYEQYF. CDR3 in DNA: TGTGCCAGCAGCTCTATCAGGTACGAGCAGTACTTC.

This clonotype appeared a few times. J is TRBJ2-7 and V is TRBV20-1; possible D gene TRBD2, 6 bases. Trimming left V 5 bases short and J 7 bases short, with 21 bases between. Germline CDR1 reads DFQATT; CDR2 reads SNEGSKA (reference sequence). CDR3 length: 14 residues. The CDR3 DNA reads as TGCAGTGCTGGGGGACTGGCCGATAGTGAGGAGCAGTACTTC. It encodes CSAGGLADSEEQYF.

This clonotype was counted only a few times. CDR3 residues: CATSGSRIGQRGAKNIQYF. In DNA, the CDR3 is TGTGCCACCAGTGGGTCCCGGATCGGACAGCGGGGCGCCAAAAACATTCAGTACTTC. The chain joins TRBV7-8 to TRBJ2-4; maybe TRBD2 (7 bases). CDR1 is SGHVS, CDR2 FQNEAQ, per germline. V lost 10 bases, J lost 1 base, and 29 bases lay in between. The CDR3 totals 19 residues.

This chain uses TRBV19 with TRBJ2-7; 10 nucleotides line up with TRBD2. The junction had 1 base not matched to a gene; V was cut back by 1 base and J by 7 bases. The CDR3 has 13 amino acids. Germline CDR1 reads LNHDA; CDR2 reads SQIVND (reference sequence). CDR3 loop: CASSIVAGGEQYF. CDR3 nucleotides: TGTGCCAGTAGTATAGTAGCGGGAGGTGAGCAGTACTTC.

The sample holds a few counts of this clonotype. V and J are TRBV11-2 and TRBJ2-3; D is unclear. Trimming cost V 4 bases and J 5 bases, with 10 bases left between them. This CDR3 is built from 13 residues. Germline lookup yields CDR1 SGHAT and CDR2 FQNNGV. CDR3 amino acids: CASSSNDGDTQYF. The CDR3 DNA reads TGTGCCAGCAGCTCTAACGATGGAGATACGCAGTATTTT.

The chain uses TRBV24-1 and TRBJ2-7; D unresolved. Germline V lookup: CDR1 KGHDR, CDR2 SFDVKD. Trimming left V 12 bases short and J 3 bases short, with 14 bases between. The CDR3 is 12 amino acids. The CDR3 sequence is CAAWTDLYEQYF. CDR3 DNA: TGTGCCGCCTGGACCGACCTCTACGAGCAGTACTTC.

This clonotype occurred many times. This rearrangement joins TRBV28 to TRBJ1-1; TRBD1 aligns across 7 bases. With 6 bases clipped from V and 0 bases from J, the junction kept 4 bases outside the gene matches. CDR3 length equals 14 residues. Germline V gene sequence: CDR1 MDHEN, CDR2 SYDVKM. CDR3 protein: CASRQGQLNTEAFF. For the CDR3, the DNA is TGTGCCAGCAGACAGGGACAGTTGAACACTGAAGCTTTCTTT.

This clonotype was observed many times. The chain recombines TRBV6-2 or TRBV6-3 with TRBJ2-1, with 9 bases fitting TRBD2. The CDR3 length is 14 residues. Germline CDR1 reads MNHEY; CDR2 reads SVGEGT. The trim removed 7 bases at V and 1 base at J, leaving 2 bases unmatched. The CDR3 is CASNLAGSYNEQFF. CDR3 nucleotides: TGTGCCAGCAACCTAGCGGGGTCCTACAATGAGCAGTTCTTC.

The V call is TRBV6-2 or TRBV6-3, the J call TRBJ2-1; D is ambiguous. V was pared by 4 bases and J by 9 bases, with 13 bases between. Per germline, CDR1 MNHEY and CDR2 SVGEGT. The CDR3 has 13 residues. The CDR3, as DNA: TGTGCCAGCAGTTCCCACGCACGAGGTGAGCAGTTCTTC. Protein sequence: CASSSHARGEQFF.

The chain recombines TRBV30 with TRBJ2-7, with D perhaps being TRBD1 or TRBD2 (5 bases each). Trimming took off 2 bases at V and 0 bases at J, with 11 bases between the two ends. The CDR3 totals 14 residues. Germline loops: CDR1 GTSNPN, CDR2 SVGIG (reference sequence). CDR3 loop: CAWSRDRSSYEQYF. Here the CDR3 DNA reads TGTGCCTGGAGTCGGGACCGGAGCTCCTACGAGCAGTACTTC.

The rearrangement joins TRBV12-3 or TRBV12-4 to TRBJ1-2; no clear D gene. The CDR3 has 15 amino acids. Trimming shortened V by 3 bases and J by 4 bases, and 15 bases separated the two germline ends. The CDR3 region is CASSFGQHVVYGYTF. The CDR3 coding sequence is TGTGCCAGCAGTTTTGGGCAACACGTCGTCTATGGCTACACCTTC.

This clonotype appeared many times. V is TRBV20-1 and J is TRBJ2-3; the match to TRBD2 covers 9 bases. The CDR3 is made up of 15 amino acids. The ends lost 4 bases at V and 5 bases at J; junction bases unmatched: 10. The germline V gene has CDR1 DFQATT and CDR2 SNEGSKA (reference sequence). The CDR3 bases are TGCAGTGCTACCCACCCGCGGGAGGGCCAAGATACGCAGTATTTT. This codes for CSATHPREGQDTQYF.

Many counts were recorded for this clonotype. This chain links TRBV29-1 with TRBJ1-1; unclear D gene. The CDR3 runs 12 residues. The germline V and J ends were trimmed by 4 bases and 1 base, with 7 bases remaining between them. In germline, CDR1 is SQVTM, CDR2 ANQGSEA. The CDR3 nucleotides read TGCAGCGTTGGAGAGGGGAACACTGAAGCTTTCTTT. It is translated as CSVGEGNTEAFF.

CDR3 region: CASSDLGLATNEKLFF. The CDR3, as DNA: TGTGCCAGCAGTGATCTCGGCCTGGCAACTAATGAAAAACTGTTTTTT. The genes are TRBV25-1 and TRBJ1-4; D call uncertain. The V gene lost 3 bases and the J gene lost 0 bases, with 11 bases spanning the gap. The CDR3 loop spans 16 amino acids. Germline V gene sequence: CDR1 MGHDK, CDR2 SYGVNS.

This clonotype was counted many times. The V call is TRBV20-1, the J call TRBJ2-7; D tentatively fits TRBD1 or TRBD2 (5 bases each). CDR3 length: 14 residues. Deletions cut 5 bases from V and 4 bases from J, with 18 bases between. From germline, CDR1 is DFQATT and CDR2 SNEGSKA (reference sequence). As DNA, the CDR3 is TGCAGTGCTGGGACCCCGGGACGGCCTTACGAGCAGTACTTC. It translates to CSAGTPGRPYEQYF.

This clonotype was observed at least ten times. The V and J genes are TRBV20-1 and TRBJ2-1; 9 nucleotides align to TRBD2. Germline trimming cut 0 bases from V and 8 bases from J; bases unmatched to any gene: 11. Per germline, CDR1 DFQATT and CDR2 SNEGSKA (reference sequence). CDR3 length equals 16 residues. The CDR3 sequence is CSARDPRLAVGHEQFF. As DNA, the CDR3 is TGCAGTGCTAGAGATCCCCGACTAGCGGTCGGGCATGAGCAGTTCTTC.

In DNA form, the CDR3 reads TGTGCCAGCAGCTTCTCGTTAGGGGCTAACACTGAAGCTTTCTTT. Translation: CASSFSLGANTEAFF. The chain recombines TRBV7-2 with TRBJ1-1; D is perhaps TRBD1 (5 bases). The CDR3 loop spans 15 amino acids. Germline V CDR1 and CDR2: SGHTA, FQGNSA. Between the trimmed V and J ends, which lost 3 bases and 2 bases, there was a span of 13 bases.

In regard to this clonotype: A much larger clone is a single base away; this may be a read error. The J gene is TRBJ2-7, the V gene TRBV6-5; 8 nucleotides align to TRBD1. There are 14 residues in the CDR3. CDR1 MNHEY and CDR2 SVGAGI come from the germline V gene. The CDR3 loop is CASTRSGQGYVQYF. CDR3 in DNA: TGTGCCAGCACCCGCAGTGGACAGGGCTACGTGCAGTACTTC.

This clonotype came up many times. The chain links TRBV7-8 to TRBJ2-5; possibly TRBD1 for D (6 bases). Germline-derived CDR1 and CDR2 are SGHVS and FQNEAQ. V lost 1 base, J lost 4 bases, and 10 bases lay in between. The CDR3 contains 14 residues. The CDR3 reads CASSLVRGGETQYF. The CDR3, as DNA: TGTGCCAGCAGCTTAGTGAGAGGGGGAGAGACCCAGTACTTC.